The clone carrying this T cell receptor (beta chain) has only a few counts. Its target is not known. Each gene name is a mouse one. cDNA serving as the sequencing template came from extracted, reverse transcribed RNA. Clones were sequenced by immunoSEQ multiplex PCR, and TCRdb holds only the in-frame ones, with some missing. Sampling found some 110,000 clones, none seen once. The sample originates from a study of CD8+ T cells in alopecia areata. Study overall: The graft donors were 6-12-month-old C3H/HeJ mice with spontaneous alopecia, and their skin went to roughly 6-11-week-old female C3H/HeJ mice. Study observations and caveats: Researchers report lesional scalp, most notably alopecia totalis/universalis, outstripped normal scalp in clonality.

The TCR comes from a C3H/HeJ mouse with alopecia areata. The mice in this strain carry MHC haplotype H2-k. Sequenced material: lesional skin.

CDR3 DNA, as far as it was read: TGCACCTGCAGTGTGACACAGGAAGGATGGGAC. It encodes CTCSVTQEGWD. The full CDR3 is CTCSVTQEGWDTQYF. The chain links TRBV1 to TRBJ2-5, with D perhaps TRBD1 (5 bases). The read ends 4 residues before the CDR3 terminus; that terminus is restored from the germline J gene. The CDR3 runs 15 residues. Germline V gene lookup returns CDR1 NSQYPW and CDR2 LRSPGD (reference sequence). The entire variable domain, with the rest obtained from reference TRBV1 and TRBJ2-5, is as follows: VTLLEQNPRWRLVPRGQAVNLRCILKNSQYPWMSWYQQDLQKQLQWLFTLRSPGDKEVKSLPGADYLATRVTDTELRLQVANMSQGRTLYCTCSVTQEGWDTQYFGPGTRLLVL.